A single sample is the source of the 17 T cell receptor beta chains below, sequenced in a study of blood T cells in healthy people across ages. Through a sample-barcoded 5' primer and a J-beta primer mix, a second PCR was run for roughly 6 to 12 cycles. TCRdb redid the calling of the 5' RACE reads with MiXCR, one entry per CDR3 protein. The sample lists roughly 2 million distinct CDR3 sequences; around half were seen once. Material: blood. These receptors were taken from a woman in her forties in good health.

This rearrangement joins TRBV7-2 to TRBJ2-7; 8 positions match TRBD2. Germline V gives CDR1 SGHTA, CDR2 FQGNSA. This CDR3 comprises 17 residues. J was trimmed by 7 bases and V by 4 bases; bases with no gene match: 18. This chain's CDR3 is CASSSRPPGLGGNEQYF. The CDR3 DNA is TGTGCCAGCAGCTCCCGACCCCCGGGACTAGGAGGCAATGAGCAGTACTTC.

This clonotype was seen a few times. The chain employs TRBV28 and TRBJ1-2; D remains unclear. The CDR3 extends over 16 amino acids. Germline V gene lookup returns CDR1 MDHEN and CDR2 SYDVKM. Trimming took off 5 bases at V and 6 bases at J, with 22 bases between the two ends. The CDR3 DNA follows: TGTGCCAGCAGTCCCGTAGGTGAAGGGAGGATCGATGGCTACACCTTC. Translated, it gives CASSPVGEGRIDGYTF.

The chain uses TRBV6-1 and TRBJ2-7; D gene unclear. This CDR3 has 13 amino acids. Germline CDR1 and CDR2: MNHNS and SASEGT. V was trimmed by 4 bases and J by 6 bases, leaving 13 bases between them. The CDR3 bases are TGTGCCAGCAGTGTATTAAGTAGTGCCGAGCAGTACTTC. Translating it yields CASSVLSSAEQYF.

The rearrangement joins TRBV7-2 to TRBJ2-7; possible D gene TRBD1, 6 bases. CDR3 length equals 14 residues. Germline loops: CDR1 SGHTA, CDR2 FQGNSA. The V gene lost 3 bases and the J gene lost 2 bases, with 11 bases spanning the gap. The CDR3 here is CASSFGTNPYEQYF. The CDR3 DNA reads as TGTGCCAGCAGCTTCGGGACAAATCCCTACGAGCAGTACTTC.

This chain uses TRBV6-5 with TRBJ2-7; 9 nucleotides line up with TRBD2. Trimming took 0 bases from V and 7 from J; bases not matched to a gene: 16. Germline loops: CDR1 MNHEY, CDR2 SVGAGI. CDR3 length equals 18 residues. CDR3 nucleotide sequence: TGTGCCAGCAGTTACTCGAGGCCTAGCGGGGTCAGCTCGACTGAGCAGTACTTC. Translating it yields CASSYSRPSGVSSTEQYF.

V gene TRBV9 combines with J gene TRBJ2-3; 13 positions match TRBD2. Germline V lookup: CDR1 SGDLS, CDR2 YYNGEE. This CDR3 contains 17 residues. V lost 2 bases to trimming and J lost 6 bases; unmatched junction nucleotides: 9. CDR3 coding DNA: TGTGCCAGCAGCGTGACGACTAGCGGGGGGCAGTGGGATACGCAGTATTTT. Protein: CASSVTTSGGQWDTQYF.

Here the CDR3 reads CASSRTGDLAKNIQYF. The CDR3 DNA is TGTGCCAGCTCTCGCACAGGGGACCTAGCCAAAAACATTCAGTACTTC. The rearrangement links TRBV18 to TRBJ2-4; TRBD1 matches 7 bases. Per germline, CDR1 KGHSH and CDR2 LQKENI. V lost 6 bases to trimming and J lost 0 bases; unmatched junction nucleotides: 8. This CDR3 comprises 16 residues.

The rearrangement links TRBV6-6 to TRBJ2-1, with TRBD1 identical over 8 bases. CDR3 size: 15 residues. Germline values: CDR1 MNHNY, CDR2 SVGAGI (reference sequence). The ends lost 6 bases at V and 13 bases at J; junction bases unmatched: 17. The CDR3 nucleotides are TGTGCCAGCAGCACCTTCCGGACAGGGCATGAGACCCAGTTCTTC. This codes for CASSTFRTGHETQFF.

V and J are TRBV27 and TRBJ2-4; tentative D call: TRBD1 (6 bases). V lost 3 bases, J lost 8 bases, and 14 bases lay in between. Germline CDR1 is MNHEY and CDR2 is SMNVEV (reference sequence). The CDR3 is 14 residues long. CDR3 residues: CASSFIGGADIQYF. The CDR3, as DNA: TGTGCCAGCAGTTTTATAGGGGGAGCGGACATTCAGTACTTC.

This chain connects TRBV20-1 to TRBJ1-4; 9 bases fit TRBD1. V shed 5 bases and J 5 bases; nucleotides not matched to a gene: 0. The CDR3 covers 12 residues. CDR1 DFQATT and CDR2 SNEGSKA come from the germline V gene (reference sequence). The CDR3 DNA is TGCAGTGCTGGGACAGGGAATGAAAAACTGTTTTTT. It is translated as CSAGTGNEKLFF.

CDR3 coding DNA: TGTGCCAGCAGCTTAGACCCGGGTTCGTGGGCTGAAGCTTTCTTT. This encodes CASSLDPGSWAEAFF. The gene calls are TRBV7-6 and TRBJ1-1; D uncertain. Germline CDR1 is SGHVS and CDR2 is FNYEAQ. CDR3 size: 15 residues. The ends were cut back, 1 base at V and 6 bases at J, with 15 bases in the middle.

Worth noting for this clonotype: A much larger clone lies one base from this, so it may be a read error. V gene TRBV6-2 or TRBV6-3 combines with J gene TRBJ2-5; TRBD1 might be the D (5 bases). This CDR3 is built from 12 residues. The ends were cut back, 8 bases at V and 11 bases at J, with 18 bases in the middle. Germline V lookup: CDR1 MNHEY, CDR2 SVGEGT. CDR3 loop: CASSDSYNEQYF. The CDR3 DNA follows: TGTGCCAGCTCCGACAGTTACAATGAGCAGTACTTC.

Only a few counts were recorded for this clonotype. The chain has TRBV12-3 or TRBV12-4 and TRBJ2-1; no firm D call. The CDR3 covers 16 residues. V was clipped by 6 bases and J by 0 bases, with 15 bases between them. The CDR3: CASRRGMGYSYNEQFF. CDR3 nucleotides: TGTGCCAGCAGGCGCGGTATGGGATACTCCTACAATGAGCAGTTCTTC.

This clonotype was detected a few times. The chain carries TRBV20-1 and TRBJ2-4, with D tentatively TRBD1 or TRBD2 (5 bases each). Deletions cut 1 base from V and 1 base from J, with 14 bases between. This CDR3 spans 16 amino acids. The V gene's germline CDR1 is DFQATT and CDR2 SNEGSKA (reference sequence). The CDR3 sequence: CSARGWGNSAKNIQYF. In DNA form, the CDR3 reads TGCAGTGCTAGAGGGTGGGGGAACTCGGCCAAAAACATTCAGTACTTC.

In the case of this clonotype: The germline gene is not matched at one end of the junction; a read error may be the cause. The chain uses TRBV7-9 and TRBJ2-7, with a tentative D call TRBD2 (5 bases). Germline V gene data show CDR1 as SEHNR and CDR2 as FQNEAQ (reference sequence). The CDR3 spans 14 residues. CDR3 bases: TGTGCCAGCAGCGGAACGGGGTACACCTACGGGCAGTACTTC. This encodes CASSGTGYTYGQYF.

This clonotype has only a few counts. The chain combines TRBV5-6 with TRBJ2-4; D may be TRBD2 (6 bases). Germline-derived CDR1 and CDR2 are SGHDT and YYEEEE. Trimming shortened V by 5 bases and J by 2 bases, and 11 bases separated the two germline ends. The CDR3 sequence is 14 residues long. The CDR3 is CASRGRGTKNIQYF. CDR3 DNA: TGTGCCAGCAGAGGCCGGGGGACCAAAAACATTCAGTACTTC.

The chain couples TRBV28 to TRBJ2-7, with D uncertain. Trimming pared 5 bases from V and 0 bases from J, leaving 14 bases between. The CDR3 totals 15 residues. Germline loops: CDR1 MDHEN, CDR2 SYDVKM. The CDR3 DNA reads TGTGCCAGCAGTCAATTGGGCAGCCTCTCCTACGAGCAGTACTTC. It specifies CASSQLGSLSYEQYF.